This T cell receptor beta chain comes out of a study of T cells after posttransplantation cyclophosphamide. The repertoire was sequenced with immunoSEQ multiplex PCR; TCRdb's copy has only in-frame clones and lacks some. The top ten clones hold roughly 3.1% of a sample with fewer than 60,000 clones, around 94% of them seen once. Germline CDR1 is MNHNS and CDR2 is SASEGT. Between the trimmed V and J ends, which lost 7 bases and 3 bases, there was a span of 8 bases. The CDR3 sequence is 12 residues long. The TCR sequence derives from a woman younger than 45 in good health and a related stem cell transplant donor. The chain joins TRBV6-1 to TRBJ2-3, with D tentatively TRBD1 (6 bases). What was sequenced was PBMCs. The CDR3 region is CASKTGTDTQYF. DNA for the CDR3: TGTGCCAGCAAAACAGGGACAGATACGCAGTATTTT.